Listed below are T cell receptor beta chains from one sample, sequenced in a study of shared T cell receptors in the human thymus. Assay used: immunoSEQ multiplex PCR; TCRdb lists only in-frame clones, some missing. In the table there are about 660,000 clones, roughly 90% of which are singletons. These data were likewise used in another study, on human thymus T cells.

The sample taken for sequencing was thymocytes. These TCRs come from a boy under three years old with a congenital heart defect. Each CDR3 is given with its conserved first and last residue.

J | V | CDR3
TRBJ1-2 | TRBV4-3 | CASHPRGYTNYGYTF
TRBJ2-3 | TRBV5-1 | CASRGTSGSPDTQYF
TRBJ1-2 | TRBV5-4 | CASSVAQGSGYTF
TRBJ2-7 | TRBV2 | CASSDPAGGSYEQYF
TRBJ1-4 | TRBV6-5 | CASRRWGQGNEKLFF
TRBJ2-7 | TRBV6-1 | CASTTTGALSYEQYF
TRBJ2-5 | TRBV18 | CASSPLDQETQYF
TRBJ2-5 | TRBV6-5 | CASSHGQGLETQYF
TRBJ2-7 | TRBV14 | CASSPDRAHSYEQYF
TRBJ2-6 | TRBV10-3 | CAISRGDRGSGANVLTF
TRBJ2-7 | TRBV28 | CASGPHEQYF
TRBJ1-5 | TRBV30 | CAWSVSRGQPQHF
TRBJ1-2 | TRBV4-1 | CASSQDQRGVDYGYTF
TRBJ2-1 | TRBV7-9 | CASSDGWGREYNEQFF
TRBJ1-1 | TRBV11-2 | CASSQSRTGPPNTEAFF
TRBJ1-2 | TRBV15 | CATSRDPRDRDYGYTF
TRBJ1-4 | TRBV4-1 | CASSQVAGATNEKLFF
TRBJ2-1 | TRBV19 | CASSTARTSGRVPVDYNEQFF
TRBJ2-3 | TRBV14 | CASRPLAESTDTQYF
TRBJ2-7 | TRBV14 | CASSQAPGGNSYEQYF
TRBJ1-2 | TRBV27 | CASSSPSSRDRGNYGYTF
TRBJ2-7 | TRBV7-8 | CASSLQRTSGIHFYEQYF
TRBJ1-4 | TRBV14 | CASSGDRGQEKLFF